This is a list of T cell receptor beta chains from one sample in a study of T cell responses to AZD1222 COVID-19 vaccine. The protocol was immunoSEQ multiplex PCR, while the TCRdb copy is restricted to in-frame clones and leaves out a portion. The sample lists roughly 200,000 clones, 85% to 95% occurring once. The input for sequencing was peripheral blood, taken on day 0 of MenACWY control vaccination. The receptors were sampled from an adult in good health. Both conserved end residues are part of each CDR3. A D gene is named only where the DNA matches it firmly. Clone size is not always given. Where it is, it says once, few, many or a class for expanded clones.

clone size: .
D gene: TRBD1
J gene: TRBJ2-2
V gene: TRBV5-6
CDR3 DNA: TGTGCCAGCAGCTTGGTGGGACAGGGTGGCACCGGGGAGCTGTTTTTT
CDR3 protein: CASSLVGQGGTGELFF

clone size: few
D gene: .
J gene: TRBJ2-7
V gene: TRBV5-6
CDR3 DNA: TGTGCCAGCAGCTTGGCAGGGAGCTACGAGCAGTACTTC
CDR3 protein: CASSLAGSYEQYF

clone size: .
D gene: .
J gene: TRBJ1-4
V gene: TRBV28
CDR3 DNA: TGTGCCAGCAGTACCGGGAGGGGGTTTGAAAAACTGTTTTTT
CDR3 protein: CASSTGRGFEKLFF

clone size: .
D gene: .
J gene: TRBJ2-3
V gene: TRBV30
CDR3 DNA: TGTGCCTGGACTATTAGCAGCACAGATACGCAGTATTTT
CDR3 protein: CAWTISSTDTQYF

clone size: .
D gene: .
J gene: TRBJ2-3
V gene: TRBV3-1/TRBV3-2
CDR3 DNA: TGTGCCAGCAGCCAAGGCACAGATACGCAGTATTTT
CDR3 protein: CASSQGTDTQYF

clone size: .
D gene: .
J gene: TRBJ1-3
V gene: TRBV5-4
CDR3 DNA: TGTGCCAGCAGCTTGTATTCACACTCTGGAAACACCATATATTTT
CDR3 protein: CASSLYSHSGNTIYF

clone size: .
D gene: .
J gene: TRBJ1-1
V gene: TRBV6-5
CDR3 DNA: TGTGCCAGCAGTTGGGACCCGAACACTGAAGCTTTCTTT
CDR3 protein: CASSWDPNTEAFF

clone size: once
D gene: TRBD1
J gene: TRBJ1-1
V gene: TRBV11-3
CDR3 DNA: TGTGCCAGCAGCTCTGGACAGGGCCAAAGCACTGAAGCTTTCTTT
CDR3 protein: CASSSGQGQSTEAFF

clone size: few
D gene: TRBD1
J gene: TRBJ1-3
V gene: TRBV9
CDR3 DNA: TGTGCCAGCAGCACCGCCGGACAGGTCGCCATATATTTT
CDR3 protein: CASSTAGQVAIYF

clone size: .
D gene: .
J gene: TRBJ2-3
V gene: TRBV9
CDR3 DNA: TGTGCCAGCAGCGGGGGGGGCACAGATACGCAGTATTTT
CDR3 protein: CASSGGGTDTQYF

clone size: .
D gene: .
J gene: TRBJ1-2
V gene: TRBV29-1
CDR3 DNA: TGCAGCGTGGGGATCTCTTCAGCTAACTATGGCTACACCTTC
CDR3 protein: CSVGISSANYGYTF

clone size: .
D gene: .
J gene: TRBJ1-6
V gene: TRBV4-2
CDR3 DNA: TGTGCCAGCAGCCTCAACCAGGGTAAAAATTCACCCCTCCACTTT
CDR3 protein: CASSLNQGKNSPLHF

clone size: .
D gene: TRBD1
J gene: TRBJ2-5
V gene: TRBV27
CDR3 DNA: TGTGCCAGCAGTTTAGGGTCGAGGGGGCCGATGGAGACCCAGTACTTC
CDR3 protein: CASSLGSRGPMETQYF

clone size: .
D gene: .
J gene: TRBJ1-2
V gene: TRBV10-1
CDR3 DNA: TGCGCCAGCAGTGCACAGGGCCCCTATGGCTACACCTTC
CDR3 protein: CASSAQGPYGYTF

clone size: .
D gene: .
J gene: TRBJ2-2
V gene: TRBV11-3
CDR3 DNA: TGTGCCAGCAGCTTACACGGTTCCAACACCGGGGAGCTGTTTTTT
CDR3 protein: CASSLHGSNTGELFF

clone size: .
D gene: TRBD1
J gene: TRBJ1-4
V gene: TRBV4-2
CDR3 DNA: TGTGCCAGCAGCCATCGGGACCTACAGGGGGCAACTAATGAAAAACTGTTTTTT
CDR3 protein: CASSHRDLQGATNEKLFF

clone size: .
D gene: .
J gene: TRBJ1-1
V gene: TRBV13
CDR3 DNA: TGTGCCAGCAGCTTAGGTCCCGAGACTGAAGCTTTCTTT
CDR3 protein: CASSLGPETEAFF

clone size: .
D gene: .
J gene: TRBJ1-3
V gene: TRBV6-5
CDR3 DNA: TGTGCCAGCAGGGCCCGGGGCTCTGGAAACACCATATATTTT
CDR3 protein: CASRARGSGNTIYF

clone size: .
D gene: .
J gene: TRBJ1-1
V gene: TRBV5-6
CDR3 DNA: TGTGCCAGCAGCTTGTGGCTCACAGGGAGCATGAACACTGAAGCTTTCTTT
CDR3 protein: CASSLWLTGSMNTEAFF

clone size: .
D gene: .
J gene: TRBJ2-7
V gene: TRBV4-1
CDR3 DNA: TGCGCCAGCAGCCAAGACAGGGGATTGTTTTACGAGCAGTACTTC
CDR3 protein: CASSQDRGLFYEQYF

clone size: .
D gene: .
J gene: TRBJ2-3
V gene: TRBV5-1
CDR3 DNA: TGCGCCAGCAGCTTGGAGCAAGGCCCAGATACGCAGTATTTT
CDR3 protein: CASSLEQGPDTQYF

clone size: .
D gene: .
J gene: TRBJ1-2
V gene: TRBV6-5
CDR3 DNA: TGTGCCAGCAGTTACAGGGTTCACTATGGCTACACCTTC
CDR3 protein: CASSYRVHYGYTF

clone size: .
D gene: .
J gene: TRBJ1-6
V gene: TRBV5-6
CDR3 DNA: TGTGCCAGCAGCGATAGAATGGATTCACCCCTCCACTTT
CDR3 protein: CASSDRMDSPLHF

clone size: .
D gene: .
J gene: TRBJ2-7
V gene: TRBV2
CDR3 DNA: TGTGCCAGCAGCCCTCTCGGCGAGCAGTACTTC
CDR3 protein: CASSPLGEQYF

clone size: .
D gene: TRBD2
J gene: TRBJ2-7
V gene: TRBV19
CDR3 DNA: TGTGCCAGTTCGGGGGGGTTACCCTACGAGCAGTACTTC
CDR3 protein: CASSGGLPYEQYF

clone size: .
D gene: .
J gene: TRBJ1-1
V gene: TRBV19
CDR3 DNA: TGTGCCAGTAGTATCGGATCTTACACTGAAGCTTTCTTT
CDR3 protein: CASSIGSYTEAFF

clone size: .
D gene: TRBD2
J gene: TRBJ2-3
V gene: TRBV30
CDR3 DNA: TGTGCCTGGGGGGTAGGGACTAGTCCCGATACGCAGTATTTT
CDR3 protein: CAWGVGTSPDTQYF